The present TCR beta chain was sequenced within a study of response to subunit inactivated influenza vaccine. TCRdb re-called the RT-PCR reads with MiXCR, one entry per CDR3 protein. There are some 520,000 distinct CDR3 sequences in the sample; approximately 15% occur only once, and 2.5% to 3.5% lies in the top ten. Trimming took 0 bases from V and 2 from J, leaving 4 bases between them. The CDR3 runs to 13 residues. Germline V gene data show CDR1 as SGDLS and CDR2 as YYNGEE. V is TRBV9 and J is TRBJ2-3; D gene ambiguous. Source: CD4+ T cells sorted from PBMCs, taken about 24 months after vaccination. The receptor was derived from a man between 50 and 70 years old who received an inactivated influenza vaccine. CDR3 protein: CASSVVYTDTQYF. The CDR3 DNA is TGTGCCAGCAGCGTAGTATACACAGATACGCAGTATTTT.